The 9 T cell receptor beta chains given below trace back to one sample, sequenced in a study of T cell repertoires in cytomegalovirus infection. TCRdb reprocessed the reads with MiXCR, giving one entry per CDR3 protein. Found here are hundreds of thousands of distinct CDR3 sequences, around 24% of them singletons; the top ten hold around 8%. Sequenced sample: CD8+ T cells from PBMCs. The receptors shown here come from a human donor in good health (CMV status not recorded). Some clones in this sample may be carry-over from other donors' samples.

This clonotype occurred a few times. The rearrangement uses TRBV28 and TRBJ2-4; 8 bases align to TRBD1. The germline CDR1 and CDR2 sequences are MDHEN and SYDVKM. With V trimmed by 6 bases and J by 3 bases, 16 bases remained unmatched. The CDR3 length is 18 residues. The CDR3 loop reads CASSPVEGWTGNKNIQYF. In DNA, the CDR3 is TGTGCCAGCAGCCCCGTCGAGGGTTGGACAGGGAACAAAAACATTCAGTACTTC.

The chain links TRBV28 to TRBJ2-7; TRBD2 matches 9 bases. The J segment lost 2 bases and the V segment lost 6 bases, leaving 8 bases of the junction unmatched. The germline V gene encodes CDR1 MDHEN and CDR2 SYDVKM. The CDR3 loop spans 15 amino acids. CDR3 in amino acids: CASSNQGLAPYEQYV. The DNA of the CDR3 is TGTGCCAGCAGCAACCAGGGACTAGCCCCCTACGAGCAGTACGTC.

This clonotype was observed many times. The V call is TRBV4-1, the J call TRBJ2-3; D gene unclear. CDR3 length: 15 amino acids. Trimming removed 1 base at V and 3 bases at J, with 11 bases between. Germline V lookup: CDR1 MGHRA, CDR2 YSYEKL. This CDR3 is CASSQVMAVTDTQYF. Written as DNA, the CDR3 is TGCGCCAGCAGCCAAGTGATGGCGGTTACAGATACGCAGTATTTT.

This chain connects TRBV20-1 to TRBJ1-5; maybe TRBD1 (5 bases). Germline assignment: CDR1 DFQATT and CDR2 SNEGSKA (reference sequence). V shed 0 bases and J shed 5 bases, with 11 bases lying between them. There are 14 residues in the CDR3. The CDR3 DNA follows: TGCAGTGCTAGAGATCCGGACACCCATCAGCCCCAGCATTTT. Its translation: CSARDPDTHQPQHF.

This rearrangement joins TRBV6-2 or TRBV6-3 to TRBJ1-1; possibly TRBD1 for D (6 bases). This CDR3 contains 16 residues. Germline V CDR1 and CDR2: MNHEY, SVGEGT. V shed 5 bases and J shed 0 bases, with 16 bases lying between them. CDR3 in amino acids: CASSQNRVRMNTEAFF. DNA for the CDR3: TGTGCCAGCAGTCAAAACAGGGTAAGGATGAACACTGAAGCTTTCTTT.

This chain uses TRBV20-1 with TRBJ2-2, with TRBD1 as a possible D gene (6 bases). From germline, CDR1 is DFQATT and CDR2 SNEGSKA (reference sequence). The CDR3 extends over 16 amino acids. The germline V and J ends were trimmed by 0 bases and 2 bases, with 13 bases remaining between them. The CDR3 DNA follows: TGCAGTGCTAGAGATATCCCGGGACACAACACCGGGGAGCTGTTTTTT. Encoded protein: CSARDIPGHNTGELFF.

This clonotype has more than one count but fewer than ten. This CDR3 reads CASSNSGVSSYEQYF. The CDR3 region has the DNA TGTGCCAGCTCAAATTCAGGGGTAAGCTCCTACGAGCAGTACTTC. This chain joins TRBV2 and TRBJ2-7; a weak D match, TRBD1 (6 bases). Deletions cut 8 bases from V and 0 bases from J, with 17 bases between. Germline V gives CDR1 SNHLY, CDR2 FYNNEI. The CDR3 has 15 amino acids.

This chain links TRBV5-4 with TRBJ1-5; D ambiguous. V dropped 3 bases and J dropped 7 bases, with 11 bases sitting between them. The CDR3 runs to 13 residues. The germline CDR1 and CDR2 sequences are SGHNT and YYREEE (reference sequence). This CDR3 reads CASSSGRDQPQHF. For the CDR3, the DNA is TGTGCCAGCAGCTCCGGTCGCGACCAGCCCCAGCATTTT. Supplemented by reference TRBV5-4 and TRBJ1-5, the full variable domain reads ETGVTQSPTHLIKTRGQQVTLRCSSQSGHNTVSWYQQALGQGPQFIFQYYREEENGRGNFPPRFSGLQFPNYSSELNVNALELDDSALYLCASSSGRDQPQHFGDGTRLSIL.

V and J are TRBV25-1 and TRBJ1-5; 9 nucleotides match TRBD1. The V gene's germline CDR1 is MGHDK and CDR2 SYGVNS. CDR3 size: 14 residues. After removal of 10 bases from V and 9 bases from J, the junction contained 13 bases not matched to a gene. The CDR3 spells CATRPGQGDPPQHF. CDR3 coding DNA: TGTGCCACCAGACCGGGACAGGGAGATCCGCCCCAGCATTTT.